This TCR beta chain is drawn from a study of blood T cell repertoires in COVID-19. Study details: COVID-19 samples, acute and convalescent, were from the United States, Italy and Spain. PBMCs, B-cell-depleted T cells, or T cells provided the cDNA or gDNA that made up the material.

Per the original data handling: Estimation of nucleated cell counts was performed using reference gene primer amplification. Sequencing used immunoSEQ multiplex PCR; TCRdb keeps in-frame clones, though not all of them. The V and J calls and clone size are taken from that table; D and trimming were inferred from the DNA. Of a few hundred thousand clones in the sample, 70% to 90% are singletons; the top ten hold 5.5% to 7%. The sequenced sample consisted of peripheral blood. This TCR derives from a woman aged 25 to 45 who had recovered from COVID-19.

The CDR3 reads CASSNTGTGSHVLTF. The CDR3 nucleotides read TGTGCCAGCAGTAACACCGGGACAGGGTCACACGTCCTGACTTTC. The chain joins TRBV6-5 to TRBJ2-6; 9 positions agree with TRBD1. The CDR3 consists of 15 residues. After removal of 5 bases from V and 11 bases from J, the junction contained 10 bases not matched to a gene. The germline V gene has CDR1 MNHEY and CDR2 SVGAGI.